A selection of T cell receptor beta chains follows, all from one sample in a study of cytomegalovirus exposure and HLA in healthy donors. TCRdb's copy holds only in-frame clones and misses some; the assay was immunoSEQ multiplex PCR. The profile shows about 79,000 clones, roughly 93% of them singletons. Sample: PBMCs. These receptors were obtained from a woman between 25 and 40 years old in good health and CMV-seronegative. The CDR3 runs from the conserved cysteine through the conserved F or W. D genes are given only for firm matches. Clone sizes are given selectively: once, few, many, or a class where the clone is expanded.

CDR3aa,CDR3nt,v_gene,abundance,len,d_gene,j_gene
CASRTGGGYGYTF,TGTGCCAGCAGGACAGGGGGCGGTTATGGCTACACCTTC,TRBV2,-,13,TRBD1,TRBJ1-2
CASSPGTSGINEQFF,TGTGCCAGCAGCCCAGGGACTAGCGGGATCAATGAGCAGTTCTTC,TRBV14,-,15,TRBD2,TRBJ2-1
CASSQIGESDEKLFF,TGCGCCAGCAGCCAAATCGGGGAAAGTGATGAAAAACTGTTTTTT,TRBV5-1,-,15,-,TRBJ1-4
CASSLGTANTEAFF,TGTGCCAGCAGCTTAGGGACAGCTAACACTGAAGCTTTCTTT,TRBV7-2,once,14,-,TRBJ1-1
CASSHRQNEQYF,TGTGCCAGCAGCCATCGACAGAACGAGCAGTACTTC,TRBV7-8,-,12,-,TRBJ2-7
CASSLLQGMNTEAFF,TGTGCCAGCAGCTTGTTACAGGGAATGAACACTGAAGCTTTCTTT,TRBV7-9,-,15,-,TRBJ1-1
CASTWTGGSADTQYF,TGTGCCAGCACCTGGACAGGGGGTTCGGCAGATACGCAGTATTTT,TRBV18,-,15,TRBD1,TRBJ2-3
CASSQDGGPYEQYF,TGTGCCAGCAGCCAAGACGGGGGTCCTTACGAGCAGTACTTC,TRBV4-2,-,14,-,TRBJ2-7
CASSQRYGYTF,TGTGCCAGCAGTCAGCGATATGGCTACACCTTC,TRBV11-2,-,11,-,TRBJ1-2
CASSWGRGTDTQYF,TGTGCCAGCAGCTGGGGGCGGGGGACAGATACGCAGTATTTT,TRBV5-6,-,14,-,TRBJ2-3
CAWKEPSGTVYEQYF,TGTGCCTGGAAGGAGCCTAGCGGGACCGTCTACGAGCAGTACTTC,TRBV30,once,15,TRBD2,TRBJ2-7
CASSYSGAVTQYF,TGTGCCAGCAGTTACTCAGGGGCAGTGACCCAGTACTTC,TRBV6-5,-,13,-,TRBJ2-5
CASSLTGLVSPLHF,TGTGCCAGCAGTTTAACAGGGCTGGTTTCACCCCTCCACTTT,TRBV27,-,14,-,TRBJ1-6
CASSWGSGGPNEQFF,TGTGCCAGCAGTTGGGGGAGCGGGGGGCCAAATGAGCAGTTCTTC,TRBV6-5,-,15,TRBD2,TRBJ2-1
CASSPTRMNTEAFF,TGCGCCAGCAGCCCTACTAGGATGAACACTGAAGCTTTCTTT,TRBV5-1,few,14,-,TRBJ1-1
CASSRHAGERETQYF,TGTGCCAGCAGCCGACACGCAGGGGAGCGAGAGACCCAGTACTTC,TRBV7-3,-,15,-,TRBJ2-5
CASSFMGQGAQGYTF,TGTGCCAGCAGCTTTATGGGACAGGGGGCGCAAGGCTACACCTTC,TRBV5-4,-,15,TRBD1,TRBJ1-2
CASSLPQLQGWGEKLFF,TGTGCCAGCAGTTTACCGCAGTTACAGGGGTGGGGAGAAAAACTGTTTTTT,TRBV28,-,17,TRBD1,TRBJ1-4
CASTHRMNTEAFF,TGTGCCAGTACCCACAGGATGAACACTGAAGCTTTCTTT,TRBV19,few,13,-,TRBJ1-1
CATGPGLSETQYF,TGTGCCACAGGCCCCGGTCTTTCCGAGACCCAGTACTTC,TRBV10-3,-,13,-,TRBJ2-5
CASSLPGLAAGETQYF,TGCGCCAGCAGCTTACCGGGACTAGCTGCGGGAGAGACCCAGTACTTC,TRBV5-1,-,16,TRBD2,TRBJ2-5
CASSMIGGALNGYTF,TGTGCCAGCAGTATGATAGGGGGCGCGTTAAATGGCTACACCTTC,TRBV2,-,15,TRBD1,TRBJ1-2
CASSSTGSLGETQYF,TGCGCCAGCAGCTCAACAGGGTCCCTTGGAGAGACCCAGTACTTC,TRBV5-1,-,15,-,TRBJ2-5
CASSQDPGTDTQYF,TGTGCCAGCAGCCAAGATCCGGGCACAGATACGCAGTATTTT,TRBV4-2,-,14,-,TRBJ2-3
CASSLNRGADTQYF,TGTGCCAGCAGTTTAAACCGGGGGGCAGATACGCAGTATTTT,TRBV27,once,14,TRBD2,TRBJ2-3
CASSYMDRNTEAFF,TGTGCCAGCAGTTACATGGACAGGAACACTGAAGCTTTCTTT,TRBV6-5,-,14,-,TRBJ1-1
CATSREAGEAFF,TGTGCCACCAGCAGAGAAGCAGGGGAAGCTTTCTTT,TRBV15,-,12,-,TRBJ1-1
CASSDLGGDYEQYF,TGTGCCAGCAGTGACCTGGGCGGGGACTACGAGCAGTACTTC,TRBV2,-,14,-,TRBJ2-7
CASSLKLFTGPNQETQYF,TGTGCCAGCAGTCTTAAATTGTTTACAGGCCCAAACCAAGAGACCCAGTACTTC,TRBV7-9,-,18,-,TRBJ2-5
CASSFGGQGRETQYF,TGTGCCAGCAGCTTTGGGGGACAGGGGAGAGAGACCCAGTACTTC,TRBV5-5,once,15,TRBD1,TRBJ2-5
CASSLPPTWEQYF,TGTGCCAGCAGCTTACCCCCTACGTGGGAGCAGTACTTC,TRBV7-2,-,13,-,TRBJ2-7
CASSLGGRAYEQYF,TGTGCCAGCAGCTTGGGAGGGAGAGCCTACGAGCAGTACTTC,TRBV5-6,once,14,-,TRBJ2-7
CASSLLGGYGYTF,TGTGCCAGCAGTTTATTGGGGGGCTATGGCTACACCTTC,TRBV27,few,13,-,TRBJ1-2
CASEESWGYTF,TGTGCCAGCGAGGAGAGTTGGGGCTACACCTTC,TRBV2,few,11,-,TRBJ1-2
CASRPQGQGANYGYTF,TGTGCCAGCAGACCACAGGGACAGGGGGCGAACTATGGCTACACCTTC,TRBV6-6,-,16,TRBD1,TRBJ1-2
CSVEVRGGGYGYTF,TGCAGCGTTGAAGTCCGGGGAGGAGGATATGGCTACACCTTC,TRBV29-1,-,14,-,TRBJ1-2
CSVARQKNTEAFF,TGCAGCGTTGCCAGACAGAAGAACACTGAAGCTTTCTTT,TRBV29-1,once,13,-,TRBJ1-1
CASSLDPGGNTEAFF,TGCGCCAGCAGCTTGGATCCAGGGGGGAACACTGAAGCTTTCTTT,TRBV5-1,-,15,TRBD1,TRBJ1-1
CAITRTSGAYEQYF,TGTGCCATCACCCGGACTAGCGGGGCCTACGAGCAGTACTTC,TRBV10-3,-,14,TRBD2,TRBJ2-7
CASSVLAGVSYEQYF,TGTGCCAGCAGCGTACTAGCGGGCGTCTCCTACGAGCAGTACTTC,TRBV11-2,-,15,TRBD2,TRBJ2-7
CASSAPGTGSSEQYF,TGTGCCAGCAGTGCACCCGGGACAGGGTCCTCCGAGCAGTACTTC,TRBV28,-,15,TRBD1,TRBJ2-7
CASSDSSGGAGDTQYF,TGTGCCAGCAGTGATTCTAGCGGGGGGGCTGGAGATACGCAGTATTTT,TRBV25-1,-,16,TRBD2,TRBJ2-3
CASSMPGGTGTPNEQFF,TGTGCCAGTAGTATGCCCGGCGGGACAGGGACTCCGAATGAGCAGTTCTTC,TRBV19,-,17,TRBD1,TRBJ2-1
CAWSNGYGYTF,TGTGCCTGGAGTAACGGCTATGGCTACACCTTC,TRBV30,once,11,-,TRBJ1-2
CASHRESYTGELFF,TGTGCCAGTCACCGGGAGTCATACACCGGGGAGCTGTTTTTT,TRBV5-4,-,14,-,TRBJ2-2
CASSYHSEQYF,TGTGCCAGCAGCTACCACTCCGAGCAGTACTTC,TRBV11-2,-,11,-,TRBJ2-7
CASSQATGTGTAEAFF,TGTGCCAGCAGCCAAGCCACCGGGACAGGGACCGCTGAAGCTTTCTTT,TRBV14,once,16,TRBD1,TRBJ1-1
CASSPAGGLTDTQYF,TGTGCCAGCTCACCAGCGGGAGGCCTCACAGATACGCAGTATTTT,TRBV18,-,15,TRBD2,TRBJ2-3
CASSLWAVVYEQYF,TGTGCCAGCAGCTTATGGGCAGTGGTCTACGAGCAGTACTTC,TRBV11-2,-,14,-,TRBJ2-7
CASRSTGSYEQYF,TGTGCCAGCAGGTCGACAGGGTCATACGAGCAGTACTTC,TRBV27,-,13,TRBD1,TRBJ2-7
CASSQVLVGEQFF,TGCGCCAGCAGCCAAGTTCTAGTCGGGGAGCAGTTCTTC,TRBV4-1,-,13,-,TRBJ2-1